One sample yielded the 21 T cell receptor beta chains listed below, sequenced in a study of blood T cell repertoires in COVID-19. Repertoires were generated with immunoSEQ multiplex PCR, while TCRdb's copy carries only in-frame clones and drops some. Altogether roughly 350,000 clones are present, 85% being singletons, with the ten largest covering roughly 3.7%. The sequenced sample consisted of peripheral blood. Receptors originate from a young woman with acute or convalescent COVID-19.

This clone has only one observation. The chain combines TRBV24-1 with TRBJ2-3; D ambiguous. The CDR3 has 13 residues. The V and J ends lost 9 bases and 2 bases respectively, with 11 bases between them. Germline V lookup: CDR1 KGHDR, CDR2 SFDVKD. In DNA form, the CDR3 reads TGTGCCACCCAAAGAAGAGCCACAGATACGCAGTATTTT. It is translated as CATQRRATDTQYF.

The genes are TRBV5-1 and TRBJ1-3; no clear D. Trimming left V 0 bases short and J 2 bases short, with 15 bases between. Germline V gene sequence: CDR1 SGHRS, CDR2 YFSETQ. The CDR3 totals 17 residues. The CDR3 spells CASSLAKLTGTGNTIYF. CDR3 coding DNA: TGCGCCAGCAGCTTGGCAAAGCTCACGGGGACTGGAAACACCATATATTTT.

In its sample, this clone was seen a few times. J is TRBJ2-1 and V is TRBV19; TRBD2 agrees at 11 bases. Germline V CDR1 and CDR2: LNHDA, SQIVND (reference sequence). This CDR3 contains 15 residues. Trimming at V came to 6 bases and at J to 8 bases, leaving 9 bases not matched to a gene. In DNA, the CDR3 is TGTGCCAGTAGGGAGGGAACTAGCGGGAGCGATGAGCAGTTCTTC. It codes for CASREGTSGSDEQFF.

The V call is TRBV28, the J call TRBJ1-1, with D perhaps matching TRBD1 (6 bases). Trimming removed 7 bases at V and 3 bases at J, with 15 bases between. This CDR3 comprises 14 residues. Germline V CDR1 and CDR2: MDHEN, SYDVKM. The CDR3: CASTNPGVYTEAFF. CDR3 nucleotide sequence: TGTGCCAGCACCAACCCAGGGGTCTACACTGAAGCTTTCTTT.

The V gene is TRBV4-1, the J gene TRBJ1-2, with 11 bases identical to TRBD1. The CDR3 spans 17 residues. Germline trimming cut 5 bases from V and 6 bases from J; bases unmatched to any gene: 14. In germline, CDR1 is MGHRA, CDR2 YSYEKL. CDR3: CASSGGRTGGISDGYTF. CDR3 in DNA: TGCGCCAGCAGCGGGGGGCGGACAGGGGGCATATCGGATGGCTACACCTTC.

This clone was seen just once. The chain has TRBV14 and TRBJ1-5, with D unclear. V was cut by 4 bases and J by 7 bases, with 17 bases left in between. Germline-derived CDR1 and CDR2 are SGHDN and FVKESK. This CDR3 comprises 15 residues. This CDR3 is CASSRPEEGFQPQHF. CDR3 sequence (DNA): TGTGCCAGCAGCCGCCCCGAGGAAGGTTTCCAGCCCCAGCATTTT.

This clone was found once. The rearrangement uses TRBV5-1 and TRBJ2-1; 11 nucleotides line up with TRBD2. With V trimmed by 2 bases and J by 5 bases, 3 bases remained unmatched. The germline gives CDR1 SGHRS, CDR2 YFSETQ. The CDR3 length is 15 residues. The CDR3 loop reads CASSFGTSGHNEQFF. DNA of the CDR3: TGCGCCAGCAGCTTCGGGACTAGCGGTCACAATGAGCAGTTCTTC.

The V gene is TRBV24-1, the J gene TRBJ2-1; no clear D gene. This CDR3 region has 12 residues. Trimming took off 5 bases at V and 6 bases at J, with 7 bases between the two ends. The germline V gene has CDR1 KGHDR and CDR2 SFDVKD. CDR3 sequence (DNA): TGTGCCACCAGTGCCCCATCCAATGAGCAGTTCTTC. Protein product: CATSAPSNEQFF.

This clone occurred a few times. The chain joins TRBV27 to TRBJ2-1; D might be TRBD1 (5 bases). The CDR3 covers 12 residues. V was clipped by 5 bases and J by 6 bases, with 8 bases between them. The V gene's germline CDR1 is MNHEY and CDR2 SMNVEV (reference sequence). The CDR3 coding sequence is TGTGCCAGCAGTAACAGGTTCAATGAGCAGTTCTTC. It encodes CASSNRFNEQFF.

This rearrangement joins TRBV19 to TRBJ1-1; tentatively, D is TRBD1 (5 bases). The germline V gene has CDR1 LNHDA and CDR2 SQIVND (reference sequence). The V and J ends lost 6 bases and 6 bases respectively, with 17 bases between them. The CDR3 has 14 amino acids. CDR3 coding DNA: TGTGCCAGTAGGCTAGGGGTCGACGGCGCTGAAGCTTTCTTT. It encodes CASRLGVDGAEAFF.

The chain has TRBV2 and TRBJ1-1, with D unresolved. The length of the CDR3 is 14 residues. The germline V gene encodes CDR1 SNHLY and CDR2 FYNNEI. Trimming cost V 6 bases and J 3 bases, with 14 bases left between them. As DNA, the CDR3 is TGTGCCAGCAGGATCGGAGGTTTAGACACTGAAGCTTTCTTT. Residues: CASRIGGLDTEAFF.

The chain is built from TRBV19 and TRBJ1-5; 8 nucleotides align to TRBD1. V was pared by 3 bases and J by 0 bases, with 7 bases of the junction left unmatched. In germline, CDR1 is LNHDA, CDR2 SQIVND (reference sequence). CDR3 length: 17 residues. The CDR3 loop reads CASSISPTGDSNQPQHF. CDR3 coding DNA: TGTGCCAGTAGTATTTCCCCGACAGGGGATAGCAATCAGCCCCAGCATTTT.

The chain employs TRBV10-3 and TRBJ2-5, with D tentatively TRBD1 (6 bases). This CDR3 is built from 14 residues. Germline-derived CDR1 and CDR2 are ENHRY and SYGVKD. The germline V and J ends were trimmed by 7 bases and 5 bases, with 17 bases remaining between them. CDR3 region: CAIMDSPKGETQYF. The CDR3 coding sequence is TGTGCCATCATGGACAGTCCGAAAGGGGAGACCCAGTACTTC.

This clone was counted only a few times. The chain has TRBV18 and TRBJ1-2, with TRBD1 matching 9 bases. Per the germline V gene, CDR1 is KGHSH and CDR2 is LQKENI. CDR3 length: 14 residues. V gave up 3 bases and J gave up 7 bases; unmatched junction bases: 6. The CDR3 DNA reads TGTGCCAGCTCACCCGGGACAGGGTTAGGTGGCTACACCTTC. Its translation is CASSPGTGLGGYTF.

The gene calls are TRBV6-1 and TRBJ2-7, with unresolved D. This CDR3 has 16 amino acids. Germline CDR1 MNHNS, CDR2 SASEGT. Trimming cost V 2 bases and J 0 bases, with 14 bases left between them. The CDR3 reads CASSEWAHGSSYEQYF. The CDR3 DNA is TGTGCCAGCAGTGAATGGGCCCACGGCAGCTCCTACGAGCAGTACTTC.

CDR3 DNA sequence: TGTGCCAGCAGTGTTAGCGCCACAGATACGCAGTATTTT. It codes for CASSVSATDTQYF. The chain combines TRBV6-4 with TRBJ2-3, with a tentative D call TRBD2 (5 bases). Looked up from germline, CDR1 is MRHNA and CDR2 is SNTAGT. This CDR3 comprises 13 residues. The ends were cut back, 4 bases at V and 2 bases at J, with 7 bases in the middle.

This chain connects TRBV6-6 to TRBJ2-3; D perhaps matches TRBD2 (6 bases). V was trimmed by 8 bases and J by 2 bases, leaving 20 bases between them. The V gene's germline CDR1 is MNHNY and CDR2 SVGAGI (reference sequence). The CDR3 sequence is 16 residues long. Here the CDR3 DNA reads TGTGCCAGCTCAAACGGGGACTCCCTATTCACAGATACGCAGTATTTT. It translates to CASSNGDSLFTDTQYF.

This clone was counted once. This chain connects TRBV21-1 to TRBJ1-3; TRBD1 was called by the table and not checked on the DNA. TRBV21-1 is assigned pseudogene status. The CDR3 consists of 14 residues. The CDR3 bases are TGTGCCAGCAGCGCCCGGACAGGGGGAAACACCATATATTTT. This translates into CASSARTGGNTIYF.

The chain joins TRBV18 to TRBJ1-1, with 8 bases that match TRBD1. The V gene's germline CDR1 is KGHSH and CDR2 LQKENI. The CDR3 covers 15 residues. The V gene end was trimmed by 8 bases and the J gene end by 8 bases; junction bases not matched to a gene: 16. The CDR3 loop reads CASTAKDRATAEAFF. The CDR3 nucleotides are TGTGCCAGCACCGCCAAGGACAGGGCAACGGCGGAAGCTTTCTTT.

This sequence joins TRBV14 and TRBJ1-6, with D perhaps matching TRBD1 (5 bases). Trimming stripped 8 bases from V and 6 bases from J, with 11 bases between. This CDR3 has 13 residues. Germline-derived CDR1 and CDR2 are SGHDN and FVKESK. The CDR3 region has the DNA TGTGCCAGCTCGACAGTCGTTAATTCACCCCTCCACTTT. Translated, it gives CASSTVVNSPLHF. The full variable domain, rest sourced from reference TRBV14 and TRBJ1-6, is EAGVTQFPSHSVIEKGQTVTLRCDPISGHDNLYWYRRVMGKEIKFLLHFVKESKQDESGMPNNRFLAERTGGTYSTLKVQPAELEDSGVYFCASSTVVNSPLHFGNGTRLTVT.

The rearrangement joins TRBV24-1 to TRBJ1-5; D possibly corresponds to TRBD1 (5 bases). Trimming took 5 bases from V and 5 from J, leaving 9 bases between them. The germline V gene has CDR1 KGHDR and CDR2 SFDVKD. There are 13 residues in the CDR3. CDR3 in amino acids: CATSGRVDQPQHF. CDR3 in DNA: TGTGCCACCAGTGGCAGGGTCGATCAGCCCCAGCATTTT.